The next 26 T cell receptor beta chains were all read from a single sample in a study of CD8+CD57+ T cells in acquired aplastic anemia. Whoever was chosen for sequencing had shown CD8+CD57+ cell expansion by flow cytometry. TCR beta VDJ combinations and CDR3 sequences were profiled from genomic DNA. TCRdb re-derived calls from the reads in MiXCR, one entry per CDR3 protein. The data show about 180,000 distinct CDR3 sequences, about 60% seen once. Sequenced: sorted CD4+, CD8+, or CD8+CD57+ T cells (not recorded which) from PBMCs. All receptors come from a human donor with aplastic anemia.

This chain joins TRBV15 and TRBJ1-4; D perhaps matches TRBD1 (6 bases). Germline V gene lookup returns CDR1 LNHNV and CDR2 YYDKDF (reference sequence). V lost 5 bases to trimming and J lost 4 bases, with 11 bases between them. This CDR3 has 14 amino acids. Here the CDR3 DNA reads TGTGCCACCAGCCCCCGACAGGATAATGAAAAACTGTTTTTT. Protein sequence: CATSPRQDNEKLFF.

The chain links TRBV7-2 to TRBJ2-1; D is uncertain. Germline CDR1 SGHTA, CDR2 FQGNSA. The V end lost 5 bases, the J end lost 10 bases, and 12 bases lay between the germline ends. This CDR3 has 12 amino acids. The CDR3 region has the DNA TGTGCCAGCAGCCCCATTTTATGGGAGCAGTTCTTC. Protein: CASSPILWEQFF.

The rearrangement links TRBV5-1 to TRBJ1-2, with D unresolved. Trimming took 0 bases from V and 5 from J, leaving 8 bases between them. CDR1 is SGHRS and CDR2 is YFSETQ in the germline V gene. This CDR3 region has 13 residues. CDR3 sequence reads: CASSLVAPYGYTF. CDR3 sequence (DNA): TGCGCCAGCAGCTTGGTTGCTCCATATGGCTACACCTTC.

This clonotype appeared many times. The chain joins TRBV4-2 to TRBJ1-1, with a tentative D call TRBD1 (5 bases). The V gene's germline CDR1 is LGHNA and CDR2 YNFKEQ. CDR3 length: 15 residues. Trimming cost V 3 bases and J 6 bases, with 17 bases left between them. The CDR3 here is CASSHLRDGDAEAFF. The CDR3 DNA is TGTGCCAGCAGCCATCTCCGGGACGGAGATGCTGAAGCTTTCTTT.

In DNA form, the CDR3 reads TGTGCCAGCAGCTTAGTACTGGGGCTGAATGAGCAGTTCTTC. Its translation is CASSLVLGLNEQFF. The genes are TRBV7-2 and TRBJ2-1; D is possibly TRBD1 (5 bases). This CDR3 has 14 amino acids. CDR1 and CDR2 (germline): SGHTA, FQGNSA. V was shortened by 1 base and J by 7 bases, with 11 bases between the two germline ends.

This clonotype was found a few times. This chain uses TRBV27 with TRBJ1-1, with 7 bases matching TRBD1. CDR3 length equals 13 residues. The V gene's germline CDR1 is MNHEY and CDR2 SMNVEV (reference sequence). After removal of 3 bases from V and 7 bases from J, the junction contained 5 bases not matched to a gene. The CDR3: CASSFSGGIEAFF. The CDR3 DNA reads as TGTGCCAGCAGTTTTTCAGGGGGAATTGAAGCTTTCTTT.

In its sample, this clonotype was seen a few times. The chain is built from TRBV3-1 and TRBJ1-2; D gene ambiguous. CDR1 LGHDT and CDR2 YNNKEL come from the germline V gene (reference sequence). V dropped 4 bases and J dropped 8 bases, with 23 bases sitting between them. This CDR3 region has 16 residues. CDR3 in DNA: TGTGCCAGCAGCCCCACTCAAGTTGTGAGGTCTTCGGGCTACACCTTC. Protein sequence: CASSPTQVVRSSGYTF.

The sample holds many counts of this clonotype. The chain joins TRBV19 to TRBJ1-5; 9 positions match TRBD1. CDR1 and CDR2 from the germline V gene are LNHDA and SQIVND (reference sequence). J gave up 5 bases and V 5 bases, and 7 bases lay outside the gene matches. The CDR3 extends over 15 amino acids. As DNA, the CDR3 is TGTGCCAGTAGTCCGGGACAGGGCCCTTATCAGCCCCAGCATTTT. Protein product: CASSPGQGPYQPQHF.

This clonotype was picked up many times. CDR3 nucleotides: TGTGCCAGCAGCGTTCATTTGAGCGGGGTCAATGAGCAGTTCTTC. Translation gives CASSVHLSGVNEQFF. The J gene is TRBJ2-1, the V gene TRBV7-9; 7 nucleotides match TRBD2. V lost 5 bases and J lost 6; bases outside the gene matches: 10. CDR1 and CDR2 (germline): SEHNR, FQNEAQ (reference sequence). The CDR3 sequence is 15 residues long. The full variable domain, completed using reference TRBV7-9 and TRBJ2-1, is DTGVSQNPRHKITKRGQNVTFRCDPISEHNRLYWYRQTLGQGPEFLTYFQNEAQLEKSRLLSDRFSAERPKGSFSTLEIQRTEQGDSAMYLCASSVHLSGVNEQFFGPGTRLTVL.

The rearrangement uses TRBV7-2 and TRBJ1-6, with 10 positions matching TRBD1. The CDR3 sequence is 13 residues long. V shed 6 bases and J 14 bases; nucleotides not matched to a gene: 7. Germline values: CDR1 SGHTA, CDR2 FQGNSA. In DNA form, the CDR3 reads TGTGCCAGCAGGACCCGACAGGGGGCTTCCCTCCACTTT. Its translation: CASRTRQGASLHF.

The CDR3 is CASSYYGTGDYEQYF. The CDR3 nucleotides are TGTGCCAGCAGCTACTATGGGACAGGGGACTACGAGCAGTACTTC. This rearrangement joins TRBV5-5 to TRBJ2-7, with 10 nucleotides matching TRBD1. The ends lost 3 bases at V and 3 bases at J; junction bases unmatched: 6. CDR1 is SGHKS, CDR2 YYEKEE, per germline (reference sequence). The length of the CDR3 is 15 residues.

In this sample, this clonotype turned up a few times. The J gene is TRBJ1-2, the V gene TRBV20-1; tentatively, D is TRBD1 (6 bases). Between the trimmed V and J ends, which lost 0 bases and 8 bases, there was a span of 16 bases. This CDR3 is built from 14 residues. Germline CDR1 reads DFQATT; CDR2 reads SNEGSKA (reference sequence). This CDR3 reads CSARDRWGAGGYTF. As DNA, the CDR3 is TGCAGTGCTAGAGATCGATGGGGGGCGGGCGGCTACACCTTC.

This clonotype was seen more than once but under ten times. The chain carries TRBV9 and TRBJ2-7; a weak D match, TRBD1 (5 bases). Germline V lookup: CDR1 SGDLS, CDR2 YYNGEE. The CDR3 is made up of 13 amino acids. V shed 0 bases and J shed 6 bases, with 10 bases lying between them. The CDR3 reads CASSVDQGREQYF. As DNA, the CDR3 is TGTGCCAGCAGCGTAGACCAGGGCCGCGAGCAGTACTTC.

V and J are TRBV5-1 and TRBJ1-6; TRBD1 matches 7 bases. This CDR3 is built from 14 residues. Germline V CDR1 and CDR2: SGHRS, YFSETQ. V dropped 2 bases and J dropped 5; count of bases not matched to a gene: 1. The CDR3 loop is CASSFGTDNSPLHF. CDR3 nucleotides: TGCGCCAGCAGCTTTGGGACAGATAATTCACCCCTCCACTTT.

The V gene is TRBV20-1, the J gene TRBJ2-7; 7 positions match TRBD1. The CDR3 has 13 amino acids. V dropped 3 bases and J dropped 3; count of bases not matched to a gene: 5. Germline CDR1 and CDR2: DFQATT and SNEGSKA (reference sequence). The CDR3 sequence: CSARRGQGYEQYF. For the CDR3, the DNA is TGCAGTGCTAGGAGGGGGCAGGGCTACGAGCAGTACTTC.

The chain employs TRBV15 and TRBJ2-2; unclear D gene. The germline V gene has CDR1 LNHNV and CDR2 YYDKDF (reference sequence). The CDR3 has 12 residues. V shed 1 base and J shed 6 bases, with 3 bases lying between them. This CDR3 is CATSRVPGELFF. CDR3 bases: TGTGCCACCAGCAGAGTGCCCGGGGAGCTGTTTTTT.

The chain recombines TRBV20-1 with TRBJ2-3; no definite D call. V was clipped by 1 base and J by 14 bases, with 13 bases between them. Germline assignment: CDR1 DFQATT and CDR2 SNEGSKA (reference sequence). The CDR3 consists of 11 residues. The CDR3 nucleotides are TGCAGTGCTAGAGCGGTTCCATCTTGGTATTTT. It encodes CSARAVPSWYF.

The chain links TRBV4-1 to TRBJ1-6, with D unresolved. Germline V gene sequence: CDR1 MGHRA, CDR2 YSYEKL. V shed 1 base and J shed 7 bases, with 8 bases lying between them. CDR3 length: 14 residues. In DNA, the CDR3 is TGCGCCAGCAGCCAAGGGGGAAGGAATTCACCCCTCCACTTT. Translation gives CASSQGGRNSPLHF.

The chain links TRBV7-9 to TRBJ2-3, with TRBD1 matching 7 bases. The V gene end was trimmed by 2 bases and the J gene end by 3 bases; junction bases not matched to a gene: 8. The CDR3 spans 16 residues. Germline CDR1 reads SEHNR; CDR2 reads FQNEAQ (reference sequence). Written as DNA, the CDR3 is TGTGCCAGCAGCTTAACCAGGGGGATGTGGACAGATACGCAGTATTTT. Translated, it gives CASSLTRGMWTDTQYF.

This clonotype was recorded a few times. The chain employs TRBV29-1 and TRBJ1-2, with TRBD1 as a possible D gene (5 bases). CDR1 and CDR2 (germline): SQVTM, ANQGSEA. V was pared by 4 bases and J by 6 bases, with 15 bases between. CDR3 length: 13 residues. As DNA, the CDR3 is TGCAGCGTTGTAAAGCGGGGGAGCCATGGCTACACCTTC. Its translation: CSVVKRGSHGYTF. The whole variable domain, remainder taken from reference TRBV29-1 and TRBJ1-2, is SAVISQKPSRDICQRGTSLTIQCQVDSQVTMMFWYRQQPGQSLTLIATANQGSEATYESGFVIDKFPISRPNLTFSTLTVSNMSPEDSSIYLCSVVKRGSHGYTFGSGTRLTVV.

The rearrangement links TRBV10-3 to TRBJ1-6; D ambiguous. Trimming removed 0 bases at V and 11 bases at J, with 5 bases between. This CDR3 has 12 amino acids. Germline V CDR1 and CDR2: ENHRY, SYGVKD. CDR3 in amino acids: CAISESTPPLHF. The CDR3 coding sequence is TGTGCCATCAGTGAGTCGACCCCACCCCTCCACTTT.

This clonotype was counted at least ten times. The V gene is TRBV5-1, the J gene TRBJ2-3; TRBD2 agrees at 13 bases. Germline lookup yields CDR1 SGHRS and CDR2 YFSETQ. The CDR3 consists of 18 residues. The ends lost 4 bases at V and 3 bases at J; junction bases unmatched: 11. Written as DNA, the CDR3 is TGCGCCAGCAGCCCCAAAGAGGGACTAGCGGGGCGGACAGATACGCAGTATTTT. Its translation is CASSPKEGLAGRTDTQYF.

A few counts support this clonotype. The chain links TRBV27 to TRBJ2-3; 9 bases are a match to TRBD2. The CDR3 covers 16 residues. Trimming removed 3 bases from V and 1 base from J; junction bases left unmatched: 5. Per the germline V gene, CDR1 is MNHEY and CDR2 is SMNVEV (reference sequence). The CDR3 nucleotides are TGTGCCAGCAGTTTTTCTAGCGGGGACCGCACAGATACGCAGTATTTT. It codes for CASSFSSGDRTDTQYF.

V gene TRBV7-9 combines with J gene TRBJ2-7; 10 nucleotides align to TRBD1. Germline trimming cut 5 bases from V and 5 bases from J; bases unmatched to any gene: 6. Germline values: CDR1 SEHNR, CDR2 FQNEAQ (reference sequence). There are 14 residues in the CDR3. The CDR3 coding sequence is TGTGCCAGCAGCCCTGGGACAGGGGTGCACGAGCAGTACTTC. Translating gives CASSPGTGVHEQYF.

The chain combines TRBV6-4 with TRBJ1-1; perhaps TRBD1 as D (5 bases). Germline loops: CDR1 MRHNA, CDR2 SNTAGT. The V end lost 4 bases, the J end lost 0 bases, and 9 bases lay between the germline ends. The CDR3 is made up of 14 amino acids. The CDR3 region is CASSVTDMNTEAFF. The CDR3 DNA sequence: TGTGCCAGCAGTGTGACAGACATGAACACTGAAGCTTTCTTT.

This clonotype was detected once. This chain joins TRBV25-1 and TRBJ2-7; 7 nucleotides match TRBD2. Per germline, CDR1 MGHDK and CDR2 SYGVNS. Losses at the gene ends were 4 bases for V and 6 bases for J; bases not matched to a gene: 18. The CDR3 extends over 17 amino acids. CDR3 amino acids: CASSVSTGRAGVIEQYF. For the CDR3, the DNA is TGTGCCAGCAGTGTCAGCACTGGCCGGGCGGGAGTGATCGAGCAGTACTTC.